A single sample is the source of the 30 T cell receptor beta chains below, sequenced in a study of T cell responses to AZD1222 COVID-19 vaccine. Sequencing used immunoSEQ multiplex PCR; TCRdb keeps in-frame clones, though not all of them. The top ten hold approximately 3.4% of the sample, which has 95,000 to 150,000 clones, around 87% seen once. Sample: peripheral blood, taken on day 0 of AZD1222 vaccination. The receptors were sampled from an adult in good health.

This clone was counted a single time. The CDR3 spells CSVDNGVYGYTF. The CDR3 nucleotides read TGCAGCGTTGACAATGGGGTCTATGGCTACACCTTC. V and J are TRBV29-1 and TRBJ1-2, with no clear D. The CDR3 has 12 amino acids. Per the germline V gene, CDR1 is SQVTM and CDR2 is ANQGSEA. The V gene lost 3 bases and the J gene lost 4 bases, with 9 bases spanning the gap. Combining the CDR3 with reference TRBV29-1 and TRBJ1-2 gives the whole variable domain SAVISQKPSRDICQRGTSLTIQCQVDSQVTMMFWYRQQPGQSLTLIATANQGSEATYESGFVIDKFPISRPNLTFSTLTVSNMSPEDSSIYLCSVDNGVYGYTFGSGTRLTVV.

V is TRBV4-1 and J is TRBJ1-2, with D unresolved. V lost 4 bases and J lost 6, with 12 bases in between. CDR1 is MGHRA, CDR2 YSYEKL, per germline. The CDR3 is 13 amino acids. The CDR3 region is CASSRTDFNGYTF. As DNA, the CDR3 is TGCGCCAGCAGCCGTACTGATTTTAATGGCTACACCTTC.

This chain links TRBV30 with TRBJ2-7, with D tentatively TRBD2 (6 bases). Trimming removed 0 bases from V and 0 bases from J, with 15 bases in between. Per the germline V gene, CDR1 is GTSNPN and CDR2 is SVGIG (reference sequence). The length of the CDR3 is 16 residues. As DNA, the CDR3 is TGTGCCTGGAGTGTAGGAGGGCCGGTGGGCTCCTACGAGCAGTACTTC. This translates into CAWSVGGPVGSYEQYF.

The V and J genes are TRBV4-1 and TRBJ2-1, with a weak D call TRBD2 (5 bases). The CDR3 has 17 amino acids. Germline V gene data show CDR1 as MGHRA and CDR2 as YSYEKL. V lost 4 bases and J lost 0, with 16 bases in between. The CDR3 here is CASSRTPSSPSYNEQFF. The CDR3, as DNA: TGCGCCAGCAGCCGGACCCCTAGCTCCCCCTCCTACAATGAGCAGTTCTTC.

This clone was seen once. The V gene is TRBV7-3, the J gene TRBJ2-1, with TRBD2 matching 11 bases. Germline CDR1 reads SGHTA; CDR2 reads FQGTGA. With 5 bases clipped from V and 6 bases from J, the junction kept 9 bases outside the gene matches. This CDR3 has 16 amino acids. The CDR3 spells CASSVTSGNVGNEQFF. CDR3 in DNA: TGTGCCAGCAGCGTGACTAGCGGGAACGTCGGCAATGAGCAGTTCTTC.

V and J are TRBV4-3 and TRBJ1-3, with unresolved D. The V gene lost 3 bases and the J gene lost 3 bases, with 12 bases spanning the gap. Germline V gene data show CDR1 as LGHNA and CDR2 as YSLEER. The CDR3 is 15 residues long. The CDR3 DNA follows: TGCGCCAGCAGCCAGATCCATACGGATGGAAACACCATATATTTT. Translation: CASSQIHTDGNTIYF.

This chain connects TRBV5-4 to TRBJ1-1, with unresolved D. Between the trimmed V and J ends, which lost 3 bases and 7 bases, there was a span of 10 bases. Germline V lookup: CDR1 SGHNT, CDR2 YYREEE (reference sequence). The CDR3 spans 12 residues. CDR3 in DNA: TGTGCCAGCAGCTCCCCTCAATTTGAAGCTTTCTTT. Protein sequence: CASSSPQFEAFF.

The chain employs TRBV7-9 and TRBJ2-7; no definite D call. Germline V gene sequence: CDR1 SEHNR, CDR2 FQNEAQ (reference sequence). With 2 bases removed from V and 6 bases from J, the gap between germline ends came to 8 bases. The length of the CDR3 is 12 residues. CDR3 DNA sequence: TGTGCCAGCAGCTTACTGACATCCGAGCAGTACTTC. Translating it yields CASSLLTSEQYF.

The V gene is TRBV11-3, the J gene TRBJ2-7, with D perhaps TRBD2 (6 bases). The V gene lost 2 bases and the J gene lost 6 bases, with 11 bases spanning the gap. Germline V gene lookup returns CDR1 SGHNT and CDR2 YENEEA. CDR3 length: 13 amino acids. CDR3 loop: CASSLPGEGEQYF. CDR3 in DNA: TGTGCCAGCAGCTTACCGGGAGAAGGCGAGCAGTACTTC.

The chain employs TRBV10-3 and TRBJ2-7, with TRBD2 matching over 7 bases. The V segment lost 4 bases and the J segment 0 bases; nucleotides outside the gene matches: 9. The CDR3 is 16 residues long. CDR1 is ENHRY and CDR2 is SYGVKD in the germline V gene. In DNA, the CDR3 is TGTGCCATCAGTGTGGGGCCTAGCGGTCGCTCCTACGAGCAGTACTTC. Encoded protein: CAISVGPSGRSYEQYF.

The V gene is TRBV19, the J gene TRBJ1-6; the D is unclear. The CDR3 extends over 16 amino acids. The germline V and J ends were trimmed by 6 bases and 7 bases, with 19 bases remaining between them. The germline CDR1 and CDR2 sequences are LNHDA and SQIVND (reference sequence). This CDR3 reads CASRTGDTLPNSPLHF. CDR3 bases: TGTGCCAGTAGGACCGGAGACACTCTTCCGAATTCACCCCTCCACTTT.

This clone appeared once. This rearrangement joins TRBV4-2 to TRBJ2-3; the D is unclear. Looked up from germline, CDR1 is LGHNA and CDR2 is YNFKEQ. This CDR3 is 15 amino acids long. The germline V and J ends were trimmed by 1 base and 2 bases, with 10 bases remaining between them. CDR3 coding DNA: TGTGCCAGCAGCCAAGTTGAGCTGGACACAGATACGCAGTATTTT. Residues: CASSQVELDTDTQYF.

CDR3: CASSGLAGGLRQVNEQFF. DNA of the CDR3: TGTGCCAGCAGCGGTCTAGCGGGAGGCTTAAGGCAGGTGAATGAGCAGTTCTTC. The J gene is TRBJ2-1, the V gene TRBV7-6, with 11 nucleotides matching TRBD2. Trimming at V came to 5 bases and at J to 7 bases, leaving 16 bases not matched to a gene. Germline CDR1 reads SGHVS; CDR2 reads FNYEAQ. The CDR3 loop spans 18 amino acids.

V gene TRBV7-9 combines with J gene TRBJ1-5, with 10 bases identical to TRBD1. The V segment lost 3 bases and the J segment 6 bases; nucleotides outside the gene matches: 5. The CDR3 is 15 amino acids. CDR1 is SEHNR, CDR2 FQNEAQ, per germline (reference sequence). In DNA, the CDR3 is TGTGCCAGCAGCTTCGACAGGGGGCGCGTTCAGCCCCAGCATTTT. Its translation is CASSFDRGRVQPQHF. The whole variable domain, remainder taken from reference TRBV7-9 and TRBJ1-5, is DTGVSQNPRHKITKRGQNVTFRCDPISEHNRLYWYRQTLGQGPEFLTYFQNEAQLEKSRLLSDRFSAERPKGSFSTLEIQRTEQGDSAMYLCASSFDRGRVQPQHFGDGTRLSIL.

The rearrangement links TRBV28 to TRBJ2-5; the D gene is possibly TRBD1 (6 bases). Germline CDR1 and CDR2: MDHEN and SYDVKM. The CDR3 loop spans 16 amino acids. V was pared by 2 bases and J by 2 bases, with 15 bases between. The CDR3 DNA reads TGTGCCAGCAGTTTAGGGTGGGACACCACTCAAGAGACCCAGTACTTC. It encodes CASSLGWDTTQETQYF.

This clone came up a few times. The V gene is TRBV15, the J gene TRBJ1-2, with D perhaps TRBD1 (5 bases). V was shortened by 6 bases and J by 5 bases, with 13 bases between the two germline ends. The V gene's germline CDR1 is LNHNV and CDR2 YYDKDF (reference sequence). This CDR3 has 13 amino acids. CDR3 in DNA: TGTGCCACCAGGCGGGTGGGGGAGTATGGCTACACCTTC. Its translation: CATRRVGEYGYTF.

This clone was observed a single time. The chain has TRBV15 and TRBJ2-3, with no clear D. Trimming stripped 1 base from V and 0 bases from J, with 2 bases between. Germline assignment: CDR1 LNHNV and CDR2 YYDKDF (reference sequence). The CDR3 is made up of 13 amino acids. CDR3 DNA: TGTGCCACCAGCAGAGGAAGCACAGATACGCAGTATTTT. Protein: CATSRGSTDTQYF.

The sample holds one count of this clone. The chain employs TRBV25-1 and TRBJ2-7; the D is unclear. Deletions cut 6 bases from V and 5 bases from J, with 8 bases between. CDR1 and CDR2 from the germline V gene are MGHDK and SYGVNS. This CDR3 spans 11 amino acids. The CDR3 spells CASSAWDEQYF. CDR3 DNA sequence: TGTGCCAGCAGCGCCTGGGACGAGCAGTACTTC.

The rearrangement links TRBV11-2 to TRBJ2-3; 10 bases fit TRBD1. The CDR3 sequence is 14 residues long. CDR1 is SGHAT and CDR2 is FQNNGV in the germline V gene. The V and J ends lost 5 bases and 3 bases, in that order; junction bases with no gene match: 2. The CDR3: CASSRQGATDTQYF. DNA for the CDR3: TGTGCCAGCAGCAGACAGGGGGCGACAGATACGCAGTATTTT.

V gene TRBV6-5 combines with J gene TRBJ1-1, with D maybe TRBD1 (5 bases). This CDR3 is built from 16 residues. Looked up from germline, CDR1 is MNHEY and CDR2 is SVGAGI. V was shortened by 2 bases and J by 0 bases, with 13 bases between the two germline ends. Here the CDR3 DNA reads TGTGCCAGCAGTTACGGGGGACGGTCCATGAACACTGAAGCTTTCTTT. It yields the protein CASSYGGRSMNTEAFF.

The chain carries TRBV30 and TRBJ1-2; D is unresolved. The CDR3 totals 11 residues. V gave up 5 bases and J gave up 8 bases, with 12 bases separating them. Per the germline V gene, CDR1 is GTSNPN and CDR2 is SVGIG (reference sequence). The CDR3 nucleotides are TGTGCCTGGGGGAGACGTGGCGGCTACACCTTC. Protein product: CAWGRRGGYTF.

The chain uses TRBV7-2 and TRBJ2-1, with 7 bases matching TRBD1. Trimming cost V 1 base and J 2 bases; bases outside gene matches: 8. Germline-derived CDR1 and CDR2 are SGHTA and FQGNSA. The CDR3 sequence is 17 residues long. The CDR3 DNA reads as TGTGCCAGCAGCTTAGTTTTCGACAGGGCAGCCTACAATGAGCAGTTCTTC. Translation: CASSLVFDRAAYNEQFF.

CDR3 sequence (DNA): TGTGCCAGCAGCTCGCCCGGGACTAGCGGGCGCTCCTACGAGCAGTACTTC. Its translation: CASSSPGTSGRSYEQYF. The chain employs TRBV9 and TRBJ2-7; 12 bases agree with TRBD2. Losses at the gene ends were 4 bases for V and 0 bases for J; bases not matched to a gene: 8. Germline V gene data show CDR1 as SGDLS and CDR2 as YYNGEE. The length of the CDR3 is 17 residues. Combining the CDR3 with reference TRBV9 and TRBJ2-7 gives the whole variable domain DSGVTQTPKHLITATGQRVTLRCSPRSGDLSVYWYQQSLDQGLQFLIQYYNGEERAKGNILERFSAQQFPDLHSELNLSSLELGDSALYFCASSSPGTSGRSYEQYFGPGTRLTVT.

The V and J genes are TRBV28 and TRBJ2-7; D unclear. Trimming shortened V by 3 bases and J by 4 bases, and 7 bases separated the two germline ends. Per germline, CDR1 MDHEN and CDR2 SYDVKM. This CDR3 contains 12 residues. CDR3: CASSFRPYEQYF. The CDR3, as DNA: TGTGCCAGCAGTTTTCGACCATACGAGCAGTACTTC.

The CDR3 DNA follows: TGTGCCAGTAGTTTCCGGCGGACATCACAAGATAGCAATCAGCCCCAGCATTTT. Residues: CASSFRRTSQDSNQPQHF. The rearrangement joins TRBV19 to TRBJ1-5, with D maybe TRBD1 (5 bases). Trimming pared 5 bases from V and 0 bases from J, leaving 20 bases between. The CDR3 contains 18 residues. CDR1 and CDR2 (germline): LNHDA, SQIVND (reference sequence).

The rearrangement uses TRBV6-5 and TRBJ1-6; D might be TRBD1 (5 bases). Germline lookup yields CDR1 MNHEY and CDR2 SVGAGI. V lost 2 bases and J lost 5, with 7 bases in between. The CDR3 extends over 14 amino acids. The CDR3 bases are TGTGCCAGCAGTTACGGGGGGAATAATTCACCCCTCCACTTT. It encodes CASSYGGNNSPLHF.

V gene TRBV28 combines with J gene TRBJ2-3, with 8 bases identical to TRBD2. This CDR3 has 15 residues. V was clipped by 8 bases and J by 1 base; unmatched bases: 8. Germline CDR1 MDHEN, CDR2 SYDVKM. The CDR3 region is CASFRTGGGTDTQYF. In DNA, the CDR3 is TGTGCCAGCTTCCGTACGGGAGGGGGCACAGATACGCAGTATTTT.

The sample holds one count of this clone. The chain couples TRBV28 to TRBJ1-4; maybe TRBD1 (5 bases). Trimming removed 6 bases at V and 0 bases at J, with 32 bases between. The CDR3 runs to 22 residues. Germline CDR1 MDHEN, CDR2 SYDVKM. CDR3 in DNA: TGTGCCAGCAGCTTGGCAGCGCCGTCGGGCGGCCTAAGGGGATCAACTAATGAAAAACTGTTTTTT. Its translation: CASSLAAPSGGLRGSTNEKLFF.

The J gene is TRBJ2-6, the V gene TRBV28; D remains ambiguous. V lost 5 bases, J lost 0 bases, and 11 bases lay in between. Germline CDR1 reads MDHEN; CDR2 reads SYDVKM. The CDR3 extends over 16 amino acids. The DNA for the CDR3 is TGTGCCAGCAGTCCGCCGCAGGCCTCTGGGGCCAACGTCCTGACTTTC. Amino acid sequence: CASSPPQASGANVLTF.

The chain recombines TRBV21-1 with TRBJ1-6. TRBV21-1 is tagged as a pseudogene. CDR3 length: 17 residues. The CDR3 here is CASSKALSGSLTSPLHF. CDR3 coding DNA: TGTGCCAGCAGCAAAGCGCTTTCGGGCAGTCTGACTTCACCCCTCCACTTT.